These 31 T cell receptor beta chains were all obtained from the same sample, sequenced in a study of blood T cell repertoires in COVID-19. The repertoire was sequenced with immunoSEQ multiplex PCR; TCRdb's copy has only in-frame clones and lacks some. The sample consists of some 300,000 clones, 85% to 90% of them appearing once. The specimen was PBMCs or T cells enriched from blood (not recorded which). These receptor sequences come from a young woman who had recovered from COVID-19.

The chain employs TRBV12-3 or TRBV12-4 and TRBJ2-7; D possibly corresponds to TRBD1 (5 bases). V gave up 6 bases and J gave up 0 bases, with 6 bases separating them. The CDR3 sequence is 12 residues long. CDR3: CASRGLSYEQYF. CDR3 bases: TGTGCCAGCAGGGGGCTCTCCTACGAGCAGTACTTC.

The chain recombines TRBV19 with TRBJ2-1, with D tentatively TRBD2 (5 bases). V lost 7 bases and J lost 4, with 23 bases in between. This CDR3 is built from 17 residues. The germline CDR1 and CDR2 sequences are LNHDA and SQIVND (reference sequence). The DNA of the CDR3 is TGTGCCAGTACCTCAAAGTTTGTAGCGCCAATTTACAATGAGCAGTTCTTC. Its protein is CASTSKFVAPIYNEQFF. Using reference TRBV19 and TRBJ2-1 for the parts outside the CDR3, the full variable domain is DGGITQSPKYLFRKEGQNVTLSCEQNLNHDAMYWYRQDPGQGLRLIYYSQIVNDFQKGDIAEGYSVSREKKESFPLTVTSAQKNPTAFYLCASTSKFVAPIYNEQFFGPGTRLTVL.

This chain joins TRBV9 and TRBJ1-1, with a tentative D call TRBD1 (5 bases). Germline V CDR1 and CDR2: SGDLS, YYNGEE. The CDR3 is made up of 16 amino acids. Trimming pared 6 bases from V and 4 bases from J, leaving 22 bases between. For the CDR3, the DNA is TGTGCCAGCACGGAGAGGTCGGGGGTTCGGAGCACTGAAGCTTTCTTT. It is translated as CASTERSGVRSTEAFF.

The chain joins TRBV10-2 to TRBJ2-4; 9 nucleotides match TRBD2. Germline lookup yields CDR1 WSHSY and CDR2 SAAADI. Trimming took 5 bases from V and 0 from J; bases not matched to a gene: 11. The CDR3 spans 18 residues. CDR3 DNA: TGCGCCAGCAGTATCCTAGCGGGGACAGCTCTAGCCAAAAACATTCAGTACTTC. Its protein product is CASSILAGTALAKNIQYF.

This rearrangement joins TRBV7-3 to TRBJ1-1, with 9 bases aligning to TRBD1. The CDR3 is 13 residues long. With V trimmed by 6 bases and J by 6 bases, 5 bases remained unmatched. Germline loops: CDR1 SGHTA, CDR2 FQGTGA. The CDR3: CASREQGASEAFF. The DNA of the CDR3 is TGTGCCAGCAGAGAACAGGGGGCCTCTGAAGCTTTCTTT.

CDR3 sequence (DNA): TGTGCCAGCAGTTTTTTTTCCTACGAGGGCTACAATGAGCAGTTCTTC. Translating gives CASSFFSYEGYNEQFF. The V and J genes are TRBV28 and TRBJ2-1; D is possibly TRBD2 (5 bases). This CDR3 spans 16 amino acids. Deletions cut 3 bases from V and 3 bases from J, with 15 bases between. Germline assignment: CDR1 MDHEN and CDR2 SYDVKM. Based on the CDR3 plus reference TRBV28 and TRBJ2-1, the full variable domain is DVKVTQSSRYLVKRTGEKVFLECVQDMDHENMFWYRQDPGLGLRLIYFSYDVKMKEKGDIPEGYSVSREKKERFSLILESASTNQTSMYLCASSFFSYEGYNEQFFGPGTRLTVL.

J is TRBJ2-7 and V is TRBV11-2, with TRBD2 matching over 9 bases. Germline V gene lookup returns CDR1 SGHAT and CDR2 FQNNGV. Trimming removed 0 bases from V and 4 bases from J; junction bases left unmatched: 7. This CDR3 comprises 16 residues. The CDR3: CASSLEATSGPYEQYF. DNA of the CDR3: TGTGCCAGCAGCTTAGAGGCGACTAGCGGCCCTTACGAGCAGTACTTC.

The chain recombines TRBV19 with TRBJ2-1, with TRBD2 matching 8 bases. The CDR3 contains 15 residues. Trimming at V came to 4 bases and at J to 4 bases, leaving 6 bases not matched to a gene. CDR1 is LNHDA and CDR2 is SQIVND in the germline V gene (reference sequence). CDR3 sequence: CASSTTSGSYNEQFF. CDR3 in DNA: TGTGCCAGTAGTACAACTAGCGGATCTTACAATGAGCAGTTCTTC.

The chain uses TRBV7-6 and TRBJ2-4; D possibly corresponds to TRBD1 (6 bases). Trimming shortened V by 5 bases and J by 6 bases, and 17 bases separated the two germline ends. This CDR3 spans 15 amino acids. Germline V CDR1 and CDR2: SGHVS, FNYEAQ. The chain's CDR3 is CASSLTSDRINIQYF. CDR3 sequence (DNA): TGTGCCAGCAGCCTAACCTCGGACAGAATAAACATTCAGTACTTC.

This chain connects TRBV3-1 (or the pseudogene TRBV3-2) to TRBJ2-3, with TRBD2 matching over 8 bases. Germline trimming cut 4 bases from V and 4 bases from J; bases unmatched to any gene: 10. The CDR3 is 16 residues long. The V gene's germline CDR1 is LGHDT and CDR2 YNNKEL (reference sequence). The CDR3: CASSPIGAGAPDTQYF. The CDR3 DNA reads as TGTGCCAGCAGCCCTATTGGAGCGGGAGCCCCAGATACGCAGTATTTT.

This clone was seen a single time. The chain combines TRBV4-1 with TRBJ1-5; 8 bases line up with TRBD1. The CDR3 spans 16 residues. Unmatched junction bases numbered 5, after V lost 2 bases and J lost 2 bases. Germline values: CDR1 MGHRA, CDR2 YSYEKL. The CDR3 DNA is TGCGCCAGCAGCCAAATAGGACAGGGTGGCAATCAGCCCCAGCATTTT. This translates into CASSQIGQGGNQPQHF.

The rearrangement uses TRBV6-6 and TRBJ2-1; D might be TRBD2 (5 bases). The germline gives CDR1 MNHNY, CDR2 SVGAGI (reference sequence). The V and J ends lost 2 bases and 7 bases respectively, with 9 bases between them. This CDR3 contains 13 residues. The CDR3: CASSYGGSNEQFF. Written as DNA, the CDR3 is TGTGCCAGCAGTTACGGAGGTAGTAATGAGCAGTTCTTC.

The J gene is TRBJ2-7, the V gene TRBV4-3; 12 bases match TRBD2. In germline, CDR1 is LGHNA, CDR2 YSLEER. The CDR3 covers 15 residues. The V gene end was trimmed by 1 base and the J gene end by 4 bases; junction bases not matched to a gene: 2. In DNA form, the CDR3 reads TGCGCCAGCAGCCAAGGGGGGACTAGCGGGTACGAGCAGTACTTC. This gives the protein CASSQGGTSGYEQYF.

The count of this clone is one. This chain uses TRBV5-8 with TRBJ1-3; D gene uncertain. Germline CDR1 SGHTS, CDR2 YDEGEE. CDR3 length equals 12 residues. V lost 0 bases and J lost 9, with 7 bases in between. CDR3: CASSLEIVTIYF. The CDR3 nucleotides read TGTGCCAGCAGCTTGGAGATAGTCACCATATATTTT.

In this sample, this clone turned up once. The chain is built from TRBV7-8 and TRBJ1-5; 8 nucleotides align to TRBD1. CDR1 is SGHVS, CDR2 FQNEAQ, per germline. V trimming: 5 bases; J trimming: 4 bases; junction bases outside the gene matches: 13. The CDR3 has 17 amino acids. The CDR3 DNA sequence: TGTGCCAGCAGCCGAAATTACGGACAGGGTGCGAATCAGCCCCAGCATTTT. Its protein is CASSRNYGQGANQPQHF.

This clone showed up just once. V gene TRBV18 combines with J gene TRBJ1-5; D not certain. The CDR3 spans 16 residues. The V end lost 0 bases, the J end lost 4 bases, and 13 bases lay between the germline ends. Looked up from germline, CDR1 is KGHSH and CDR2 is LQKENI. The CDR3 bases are TGTGCCAGCTCACCACCGGCCGGGTTTGGAAATCAGCCCCAGCATTTT. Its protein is CASSPPAGFGNQPQHF.

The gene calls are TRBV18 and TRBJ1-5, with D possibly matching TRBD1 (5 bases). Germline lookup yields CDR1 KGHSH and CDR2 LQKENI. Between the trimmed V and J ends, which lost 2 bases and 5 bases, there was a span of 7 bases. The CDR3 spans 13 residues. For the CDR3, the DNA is TGTGCCAGCTCACCAGACAGCGATCAGCCCCAGCATTTT. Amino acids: CASSPDSDQPQHF. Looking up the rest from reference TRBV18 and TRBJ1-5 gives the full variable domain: NAGVMQNPRHLVRRRGQEARLRCSPMKGHSHVYWYRQLPEEGLKFMVYLQKENIIDESGMPKERFSAEFPKEGPSILRIQQVVRGDSAAYFCASSPDSDQPQHFGDGTRLSIL.

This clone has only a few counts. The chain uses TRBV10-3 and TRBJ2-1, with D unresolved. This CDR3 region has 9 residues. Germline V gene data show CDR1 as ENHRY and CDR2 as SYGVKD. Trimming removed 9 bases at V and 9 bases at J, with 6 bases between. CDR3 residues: CAIGAEQFF. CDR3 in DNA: TGTGCCATTGGAGCTGAGCAGTTCTTC.

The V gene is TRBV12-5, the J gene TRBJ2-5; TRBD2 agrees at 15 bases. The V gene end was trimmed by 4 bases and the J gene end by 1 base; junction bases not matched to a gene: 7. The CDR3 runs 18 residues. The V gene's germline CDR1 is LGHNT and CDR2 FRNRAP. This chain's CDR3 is CASGWGTSGRSGQETQYF. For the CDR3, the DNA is TGTGCTAGTGGTTGGGGGACTAGCGGGAGGTCTGGCCAAGAGACCCAGTACTTC.

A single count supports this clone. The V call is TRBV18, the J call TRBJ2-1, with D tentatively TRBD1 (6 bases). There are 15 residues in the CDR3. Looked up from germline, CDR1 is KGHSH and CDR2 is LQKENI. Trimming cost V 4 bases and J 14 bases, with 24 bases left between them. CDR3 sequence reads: CASSQTGMEAVMEFF. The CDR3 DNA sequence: TGTGCCAGCTCACAGACAGGCATGGAAGCAGTAATGGAGTTCTTC.

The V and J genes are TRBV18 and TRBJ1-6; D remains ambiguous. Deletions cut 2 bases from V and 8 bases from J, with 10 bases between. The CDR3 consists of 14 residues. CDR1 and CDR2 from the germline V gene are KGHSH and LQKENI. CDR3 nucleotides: TGTGCCAGCTCACCAACGGGTCGGGATTCACCCCTCCACTTT. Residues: CASSPTGRDSPLHF.

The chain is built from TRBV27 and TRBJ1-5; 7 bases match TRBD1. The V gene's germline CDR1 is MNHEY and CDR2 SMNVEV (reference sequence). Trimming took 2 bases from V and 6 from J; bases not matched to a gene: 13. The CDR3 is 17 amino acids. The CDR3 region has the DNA TGTGCCAGCAGTTTACTTGGCAGGGGGTTCGTGGTTCAGCCCCAGCATTTT. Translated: CASSLLGRGFVVQPQHF.

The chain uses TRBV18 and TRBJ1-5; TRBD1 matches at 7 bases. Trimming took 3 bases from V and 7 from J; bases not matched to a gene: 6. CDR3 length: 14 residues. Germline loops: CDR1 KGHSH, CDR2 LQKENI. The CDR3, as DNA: TGTGCCAGCTCACCGCTAACAGGGGACCAGCCCCAGCATTTT. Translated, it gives CASSPLTGDQPQHF.

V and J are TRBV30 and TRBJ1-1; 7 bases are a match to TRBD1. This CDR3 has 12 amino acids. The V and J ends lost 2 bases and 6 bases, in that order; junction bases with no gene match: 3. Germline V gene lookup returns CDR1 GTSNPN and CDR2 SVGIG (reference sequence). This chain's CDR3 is CAWSRDSPEAFF. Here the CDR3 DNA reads TGTGCCTGGAGTCGGGACAGCCCTGAAGCTTTCTTT.

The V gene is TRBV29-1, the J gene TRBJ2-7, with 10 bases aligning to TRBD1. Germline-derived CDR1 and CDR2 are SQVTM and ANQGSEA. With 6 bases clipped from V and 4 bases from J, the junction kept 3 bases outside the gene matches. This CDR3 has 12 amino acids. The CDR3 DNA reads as TGCAGCGTCTGGACAGGGGGATACGAGCAGTACTTC. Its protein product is CSVWTGGYEQYF.

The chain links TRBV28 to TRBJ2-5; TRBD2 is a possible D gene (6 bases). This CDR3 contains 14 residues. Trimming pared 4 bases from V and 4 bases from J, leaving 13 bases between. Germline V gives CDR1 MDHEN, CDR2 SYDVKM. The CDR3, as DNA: TGTGCCAGCAGTTCCCCGGGACTCCTAGAGACCCAGTACTTC. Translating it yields CASSSPGLLETQYF.

The CDR3 region has the DNA TGTGCCAGATCTTACAGTGGTAATGAAAAACTGTTTTTT. Protein sequence: CARSYSGNEKLFF. V usage is TRBV2 and J usage is TRBJ1-4, with unresolved D. The CDR3 spans 13 residues. In germline, CDR1 is SNHLY, CDR2 FYNNEI. Between the trimmed V and J ends, which lost 9 bases and 4 bases, there was a span of 12 bases.

CDR3 sequence reads: CASSLPGDNTGELFF. As DNA, the CDR3 is TGTGCCAGCAGCTTACCGGGAGATAACACCGGGGAGCTGTTTTTT. This chain uses TRBV7-9 with TRBJ2-2, with D possibly TRBD2 on 6 matching bases. V gave up 2 bases and J gave up 2 bases, with 9 bases separating them. CDR3 length: 15 amino acids. Germline V gene data show CDR1 as SEHNR and CDR2 as FQNEAQ (reference sequence). Full variable domain (remainder filled in from reference TRBV7-9 and TRBJ2-2): DTGVSQNPRHKITKRGQNVTFRCDPISEHNRLYWYRQTLGQGPEFLTYFQNEAQLEKSRLLSDRFSAERPKGSFSTLEIQRTEQGDSAMYLCASSLPGDNTGELFFGEGSRLTVL.

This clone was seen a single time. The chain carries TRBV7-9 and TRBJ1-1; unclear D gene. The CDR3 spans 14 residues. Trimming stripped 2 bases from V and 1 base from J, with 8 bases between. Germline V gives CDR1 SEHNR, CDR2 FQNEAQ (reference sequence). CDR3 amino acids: CASSLLAQNTEAFF. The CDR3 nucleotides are TGTGCCAGCAGCTTATTGGCACAGAACACTGAAGCTTTCTTT.

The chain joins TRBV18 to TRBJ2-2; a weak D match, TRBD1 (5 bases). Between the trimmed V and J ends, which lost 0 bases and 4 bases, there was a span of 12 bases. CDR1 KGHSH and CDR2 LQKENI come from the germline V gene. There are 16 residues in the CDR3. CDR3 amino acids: CASSPPGVVGTGELFF. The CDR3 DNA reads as TGTGCCAGCTCACCACCAGGGGTAGTCGGCACCGGGGAGCTGTTTTTT.

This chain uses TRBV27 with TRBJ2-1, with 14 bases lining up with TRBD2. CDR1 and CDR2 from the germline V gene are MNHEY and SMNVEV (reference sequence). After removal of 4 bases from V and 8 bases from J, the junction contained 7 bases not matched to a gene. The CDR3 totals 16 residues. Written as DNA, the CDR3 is TGTGCCAGCAGTTCACCGACTAGCGGGAGGGCACATGAGCAGTTCTTC. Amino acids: CASSSPTSGRAHEQFF.